These 22 T cell receptor beta chains came from one sample sequenced in a study of T cells expressing NK-cell markers. TCRdb re-called the 5' RACE reads, yielding one record per CDR3 amino acid sequence without DNA. The sample spans 450,000 to 600,000 distinct CDR3 sequences; the ten largest clones claim around 4%. Sequencing was performed on blood T cells: a sorted CD56 or NKG2C T cell subset, CD4+ or CD8+ T cells, or bulk PBMC T cells (not recorded which). The source is a young man in good health.

V is TRBV6-1 and J is TRBJ2-5. The CDR3 runs 13 residues. Germline assignment: CDR1 MNHNS and CDR2 SASEGT. Here the CDR3 reads CASSRNFQETQYF.

This chain links TRBV4-2 with TRBJ2-3; as DNA is missing, the TRBD2 call by TCRdb cannot be tested. The germline V gene has CDR1 LGHNA and CDR2 YNFKEQ. The CDR3 contains 17 residues. Here the CDR3 reads CASSQEAGLAGQDTQYF.

CDR3 region: CASSYDRIKYF. The gene calls are TRBV2 and TRBJ2-3; TCRdb's D call of TRBD1 is untestable without DNA. This CDR3 spans 11 amino acids. Germline assignment: CDR1 SNHLY and CDR2 FYNNEI. Full variable domain (remainder filled in from reference TRBV2 and TRBJ2-3): EPEVTQTPSHQVTQMGQEVILRCVPISNHLYFYWYRQILGQKVEFLVSFYNNEISEKSEIFDDQFSVERPDGSNFTLKIRSTKLEDSAMYFCASSYDRIKYFGPGTRLTVL.

The genes are TRBV29-1 and TRBJ2-3; no DNA is available, so the TRBD2 call from TCRdb remains unchecked. The CDR3 totals 16 residues. Germline CDR1 is SQVTM and CDR2 is ANQGSEA. CDR3 region: CSVVFRRALFQNTQYF.

V gene TRBV6-5 combines with J gene TRBJ2-1; the TCRdb D gene call, TRBD1, has no DNA to confirm it. The CDR3 is 16 residues long. Germline CDR1 is MNHEY and CDR2 is SVGAGI. The CDR3 region is CASSYSGGAALNEQFF.

The chain has TRBV12-3 or TRBV12-4 and TRBJ2-1; TCRdb proposes TRBD1, but this gene call is untestable without DNA. The CDR3 runs 15 residues. CDR3 in amino acids: CASSFPGQGLHEQFF.

J is TRBJ2-7 and V is TRBV21-1; as DNA is missing, the TRBD1 call by TCRdb cannot be tested. TRBV21-1 has pseudogene status. This CDR3 comprises 12 residues. CDR3 in amino acids: CAGSGGAHEQYF.

The chain has TRBV20-1 and TRBJ2-1; TCRdb's D gene call, TRBD2, goes unchecked for lack of DNA. Germline CDR1 and CDR2: DFQATT and SNEGSKA (reference sequence). The CDR3 has 15 residues. CDR3 in amino acids: CSALSPTSGSNEQFF.

This sequence joins TRBV28 and TRBJ2-7; TCRdb calls TRBD1, which cannot be checked without DNA. The CDR3 has 15 amino acids. CDR1 and CDR2 (germline): MDHEN, SYDVKM. The CDR3: CASSQYSGATYEQYF.

The chain couples TRBV29-1 to TRBJ2-3; TCRdb names TRBD2, which stays unverified in the absence of DNA. CDR3 size: 13 residues. Germline V gives CDR1 SQVTM, CDR2 ANQGSEA. The CDR3: CSVDDGRADTQYF.

This rearrangement joins TRBV27 to TRBJ2-1; TCRdb gives TRBD1 as the D gene, but with no DNA this cannot be confirmed. CDR1 and CDR2 from the germline V gene are MNHEY and SMNVEV (reference sequence). The CDR3 length is 15 residues. This chain's CDR3 is CASSTRPELTYEQFF.

V gene TRBV7-8 combines with J gene TRBJ2-3; TCRdb gives TRBD2 as the D gene, but with no DNA this cannot be confirmed. The germline CDR1 and CDR2 sequences are SGHVS and FQNEAQ. This CDR3 region has 14 residues. CDR3 sequence: CASSLRGGPDTQYF.

V and J are TRBV29-1 and TRBJ2-2; no DNA is available, so the TRBD1 call from TCRdb remains unchecked. The length of the CDR3 is 18 residues. CDR1 and CDR2 from the germline V gene are SQVTM and ANQGSEA. The chain's CDR3 is CSAPSPVGTGENTGELFF.

The genes are TRBV20-1 and TRBJ1-2. This CDR3 is 14 amino acids long. CDR1 is DFQATT and CDR2 is SNEGSKA in the germline V gene (reference sequence). CDR3 protein: CSAQPGLLNYGYTF.

The CDR3 is CSALPSKVSYGYTF. The genes are TRBV20-1 and TRBJ1-2. CDR1 is DFQATT and CDR2 is SNEGSKA in the germline V gene (reference sequence). The CDR3 runs to 14 residues.

The chain employs TRBV20-1 and TRBJ1-5. Germline V gene sequence: CDR1 DFQATT, CDR2 SNEGSKA (reference sequence). The CDR3 has 15 amino acids. This CDR3 reads CSARDLQYSNQPQHF.

This chain joins TRBV7-2 and TRBJ1-1; the TCRdb call, TRBD1, lacks DNA for checking. Germline lookup yields CDR1 SGHTA and CDR2 FQGNSA. CDR3 length: 16 amino acids. The CDR3 loop is CASSLEGDRLNTEAFF.

The rearrangement joins TRBV5-1 to TRBJ2-7; there is no DNA to check the TCRdb D call of TRBD1. Germline V gene lookup returns CDR1 SGHRS and CDR2 YFSETQ. CDR3 size: 15 residues. CDR3 protein: CASSLEAGDRYEQYF.

The V call is TRBV10-3, the J call TRBJ2-7; TCRdb's D call of TRBD1 is untestable without DNA. This CDR3 is built from 14 residues. Germline CDR1 is ENHRY and CDR2 is SYGVKD. The CDR3 is CAISEGGTAYEQYF.

This chain joins TRBV10-3 and TRBJ1-2; TCRdb indicates TRBD1, and absent DNA this call remains unverified. The CDR3 covers 12 residues. CDR1 and CDR2 (germline): ENHRY, SYGVKD. The CDR3 loop reads CAISQTGDGYTF.

J is TRBJ2-4 and V is TRBV27; lacking DNA, the TRBD2 call made by TCRdb goes unchecked. CDR3 length: 13 residues. Germline lookup yields CDR1 MNHEY and CDR2 SMNVEV (reference sequence). CDR3 in amino acids: CASSSTTQNIQYF.

J is TRBJ2-5 and V is TRBV5-1; TCRdb's D call, TRBD1, is unchecked because there is no DNA. In germline, CDR1 is SGHRS, CDR2 YFSETQ. The CDR3 extends over 15 amino acids. The CDR3 protein is CASSLTVQGIETQYF. Filled out from reference TRBV5-1 and TRBJ2-5, the complete variable domain reads KAGVTQTPRYLIKTRGQQVTLSCSPISGHRSVSWYQQTPGQGLQFLFEYFSETQRNKGNFPGRFSGRQFSNSRSEMNVSTLELGDSALYLCASSLTVQGIETQYFGPGTRLLVL.